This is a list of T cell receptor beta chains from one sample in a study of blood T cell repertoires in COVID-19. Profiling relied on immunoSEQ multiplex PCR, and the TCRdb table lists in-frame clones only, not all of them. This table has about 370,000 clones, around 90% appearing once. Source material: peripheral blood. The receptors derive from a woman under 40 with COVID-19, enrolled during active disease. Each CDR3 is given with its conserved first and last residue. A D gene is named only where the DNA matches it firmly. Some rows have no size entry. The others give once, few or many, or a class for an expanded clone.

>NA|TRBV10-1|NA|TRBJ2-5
TGCGCCAGCAGTGACGCCGGGTCACAAGAGACCCAGTACTTC
CASSDAGSQETQYF
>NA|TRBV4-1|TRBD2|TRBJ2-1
TGCGCCAGCAGCCAATGGGGTACTAGCGGGGGGTTCCCGAGCTCCTACAATGAGCAGTTCTTC
CASSQWGTSGGFPSSYNEQFF
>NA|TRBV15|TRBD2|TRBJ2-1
TGTGCCACCAGCATCCCGTACGGGAGGCCCTACAATGAGCAGTTCTTC
CATSIPYGRPYNEQFF
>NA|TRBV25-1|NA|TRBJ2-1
TGTGCCAGCAAGGGCGGGTGGTCCTACAATGAGCAGTTCTTC
CASKGGWSYNEQFF
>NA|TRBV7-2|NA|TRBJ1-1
TGTGCCAGCAGCCCGAGGGAGCTTTCATCAACTGAAGCTTTCTTT
CASSPRELSSTEAFF
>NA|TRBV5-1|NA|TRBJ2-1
TGCGCCAGCAGCTATGACGAGGACTCCTACAATGAGCAGTTCTTC
CASSYDEDSYNEQFF
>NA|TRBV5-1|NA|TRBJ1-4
TGCGCCAGCAGCCCCTGGGGCACAACTAATGAAAAACTGTTTTTT
CASSPWGTTNEKLFF
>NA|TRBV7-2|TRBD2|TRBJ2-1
TGTGCCAGCAGCCCTCGGACTAGCGGGAAGGGCAATGAGCAGTTCTTC
CASSPRTSGKGNEQFF
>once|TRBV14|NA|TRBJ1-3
TGTGCCAGCAGCCATGGACAGTTCTTCTCTGGAAACACCATATATTTT
CASSHGQFFSGNTIYF
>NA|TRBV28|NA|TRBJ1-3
TGTGCCAGCAGCGCCGTCAAAAGCGCCCCTGTTGGAAACACCATATATTTT
CASSAVKSAPVGNTIYF
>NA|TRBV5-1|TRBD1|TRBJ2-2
TGCGCCAGCGAGGACAGGGTGAACACCGGGGAGCTGTTTTTT
CASEDRVNTGELFF
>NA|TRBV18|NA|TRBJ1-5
TGTGCCAGCTCACCAGTGGGGGGAAGCAATCAGCCCCAGCATTTT
CASSPVGGSNQPQHF
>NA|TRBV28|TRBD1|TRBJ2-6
TGTGCCAGCAGTCCCCGGCGGACAGGTCGTACGGAATTGAGCTCTGGGGCCAACGTCCTGACTTTC
CASSPRRTGRTELSSGANVLTF
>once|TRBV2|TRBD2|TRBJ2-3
TGTGCCACACACCCGACTAGCGGGAGCACAGATACGCAGTATTTT
CATHPTSGSTDTQYF
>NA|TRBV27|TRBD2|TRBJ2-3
TGTGCCAGCAGTTCCTTAGGGGTAGCGGGAGTTTCGGCAGATACGCAGTATTTT
CASSSLGVAGVSADTQYF
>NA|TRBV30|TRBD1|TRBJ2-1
TGTGCCTGGAGTGGGACAGGGGGTACCAACAATGAGCAGTTCTTC
CAWSGTGGTNNEQFF